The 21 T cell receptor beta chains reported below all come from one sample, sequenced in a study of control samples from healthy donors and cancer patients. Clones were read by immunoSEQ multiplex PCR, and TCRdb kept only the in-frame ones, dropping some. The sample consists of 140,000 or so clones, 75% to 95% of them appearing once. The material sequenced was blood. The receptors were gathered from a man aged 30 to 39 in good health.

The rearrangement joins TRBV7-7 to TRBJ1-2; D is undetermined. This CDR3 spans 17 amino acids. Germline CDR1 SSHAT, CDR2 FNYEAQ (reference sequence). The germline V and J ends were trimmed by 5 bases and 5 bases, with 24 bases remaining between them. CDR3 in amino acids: CASSLIMGTGKGYGYTF. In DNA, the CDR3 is TGTGCCAGCAGCCTCATTATGGGCACCGGGAAAGGGTATGGCTACACCTTC.

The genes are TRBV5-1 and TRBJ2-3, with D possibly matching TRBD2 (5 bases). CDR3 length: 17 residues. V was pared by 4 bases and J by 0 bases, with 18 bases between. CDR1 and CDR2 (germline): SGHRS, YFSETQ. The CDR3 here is CASSDGLAGLSTDTQYF. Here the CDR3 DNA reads TGCGCCAGCAGCGACGGACTCGCGGGCCTAAGCACAGATACGCAGTATTTT. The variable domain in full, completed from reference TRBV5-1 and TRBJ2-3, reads KAGVTQTPRYLIKTRGQQVTLSCSPISGHRSVSWYQQTPGQGLQFLFEYFSETQRNKGNFPGRFSGRQFSNSRSEMNVSTLELGDSALYLCASSDGLAGLSTDTQYFGPGTRLTVL.

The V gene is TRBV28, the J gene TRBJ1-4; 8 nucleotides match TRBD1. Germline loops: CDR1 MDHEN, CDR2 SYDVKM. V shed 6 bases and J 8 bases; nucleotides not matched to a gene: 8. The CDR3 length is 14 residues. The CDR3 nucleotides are TGTGCCAGCAGGGGCGGGACAGGAGGGGAAAAACTGTTTTTT. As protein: CASRGGTGGEKLFF.

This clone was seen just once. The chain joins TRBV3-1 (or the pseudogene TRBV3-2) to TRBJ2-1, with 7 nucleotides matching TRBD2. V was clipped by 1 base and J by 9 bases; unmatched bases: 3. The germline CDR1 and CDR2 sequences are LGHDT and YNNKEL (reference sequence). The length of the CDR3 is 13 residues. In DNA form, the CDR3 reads TGTGCCAGCAGCCAAGCCCCGGGGGGTGAGCAGTTCTTC. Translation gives CASSQAPGGEQFF.

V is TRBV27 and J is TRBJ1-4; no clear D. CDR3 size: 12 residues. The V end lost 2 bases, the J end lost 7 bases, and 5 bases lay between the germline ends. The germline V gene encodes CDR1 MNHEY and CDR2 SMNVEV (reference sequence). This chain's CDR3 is CASSLQGEKLFF. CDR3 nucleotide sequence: TGTGCCAGCAGTTTACAAGGTGAAAAACTGTTTTTT.

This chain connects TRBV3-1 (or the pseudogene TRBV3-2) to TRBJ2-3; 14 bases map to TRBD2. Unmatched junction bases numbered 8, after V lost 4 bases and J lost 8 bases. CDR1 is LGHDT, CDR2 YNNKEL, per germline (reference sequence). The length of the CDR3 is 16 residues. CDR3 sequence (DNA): TGTGCCAGCAGCCCAGGACTAGCGGGGGGCCGGGTTACGCAGTATTTT. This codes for CASSPGLAGGRVTQYF.

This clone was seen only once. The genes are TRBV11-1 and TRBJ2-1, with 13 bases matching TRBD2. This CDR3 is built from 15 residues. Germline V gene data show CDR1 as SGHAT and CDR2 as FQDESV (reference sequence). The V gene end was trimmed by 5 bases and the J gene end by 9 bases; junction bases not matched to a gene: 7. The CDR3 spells CASSPRLAGGGEQFF. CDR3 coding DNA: TGTGCCAGCAGCCCCCGACTAGCGGGGGGTGGTGAGCAGTTCTTC.

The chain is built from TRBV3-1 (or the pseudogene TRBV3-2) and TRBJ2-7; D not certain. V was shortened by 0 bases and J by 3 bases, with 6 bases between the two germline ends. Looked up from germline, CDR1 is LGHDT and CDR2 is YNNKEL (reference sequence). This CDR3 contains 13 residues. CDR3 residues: CASSQDPDYEQYF. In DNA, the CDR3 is TGTGCCAGCAGCCAAGATCCAGACTACGAGCAGTACTTC.

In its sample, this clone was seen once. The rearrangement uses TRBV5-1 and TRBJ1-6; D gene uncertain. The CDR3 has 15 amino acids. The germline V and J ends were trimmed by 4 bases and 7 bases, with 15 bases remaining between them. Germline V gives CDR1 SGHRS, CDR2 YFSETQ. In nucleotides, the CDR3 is TGCGCCAGCAGCCCCCTTGGGCAGCCAAATTCACCCCTCCACTTT. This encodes CASSPLGQPNSPLHF.

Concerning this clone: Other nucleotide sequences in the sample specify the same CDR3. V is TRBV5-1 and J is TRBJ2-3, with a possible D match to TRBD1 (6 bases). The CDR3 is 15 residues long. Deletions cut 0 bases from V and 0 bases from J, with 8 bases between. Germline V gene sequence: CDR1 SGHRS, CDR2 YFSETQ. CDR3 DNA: TGCGCCAGCAGCTTGGCAGGGGCTAGCACAGATACGCAGTATTTT. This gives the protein CASSLAGASTDTQYF.

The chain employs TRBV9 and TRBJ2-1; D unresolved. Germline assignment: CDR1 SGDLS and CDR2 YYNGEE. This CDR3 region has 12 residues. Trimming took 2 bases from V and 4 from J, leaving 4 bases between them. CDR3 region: CASSVGYNEQFF. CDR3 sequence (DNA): TGTGCCAGCAGCGTTGGTTACAATGAGCAGTTCTTC.

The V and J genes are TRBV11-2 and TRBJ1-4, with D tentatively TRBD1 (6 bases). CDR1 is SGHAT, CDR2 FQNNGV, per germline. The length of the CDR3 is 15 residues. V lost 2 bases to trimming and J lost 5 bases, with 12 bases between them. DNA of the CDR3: TGTGCCAGCAGCTTATCGAGGGGGGCCAATGAAAAACTGTTTTTT. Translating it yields CASSLSRGANEKLFF.

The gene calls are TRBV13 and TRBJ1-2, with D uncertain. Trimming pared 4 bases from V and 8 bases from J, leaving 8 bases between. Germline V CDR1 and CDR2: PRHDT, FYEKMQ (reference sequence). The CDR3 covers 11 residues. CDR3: CASSYQKGYTF. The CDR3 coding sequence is TGTGCCAGCAGCTACCAAAAGGGCTACACCTTC.

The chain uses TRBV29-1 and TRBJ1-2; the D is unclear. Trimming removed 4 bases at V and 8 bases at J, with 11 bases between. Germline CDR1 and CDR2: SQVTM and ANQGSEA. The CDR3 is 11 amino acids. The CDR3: CSVAVGSGYTF. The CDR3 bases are TGCAGCGTTGCCGTGGGGAGCGGCTACACCTTC.

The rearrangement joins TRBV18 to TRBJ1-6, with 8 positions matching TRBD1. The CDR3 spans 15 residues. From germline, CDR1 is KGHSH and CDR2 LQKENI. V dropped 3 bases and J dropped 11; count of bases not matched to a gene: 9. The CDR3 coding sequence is TGTGCCAGCTCACCTAACCCAGGGGGCGCGACACCCCTCCACTTT. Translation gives CASSPNPGGATPLHF.

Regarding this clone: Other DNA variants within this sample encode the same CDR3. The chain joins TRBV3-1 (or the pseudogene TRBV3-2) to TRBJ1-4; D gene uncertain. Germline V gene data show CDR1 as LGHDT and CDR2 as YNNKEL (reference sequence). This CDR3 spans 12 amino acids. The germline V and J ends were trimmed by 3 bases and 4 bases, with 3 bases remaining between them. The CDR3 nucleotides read TGTGCCAGCAGCCAGATTAATGAAAAACTGTTTTTT. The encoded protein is CASSQINEKLFF.

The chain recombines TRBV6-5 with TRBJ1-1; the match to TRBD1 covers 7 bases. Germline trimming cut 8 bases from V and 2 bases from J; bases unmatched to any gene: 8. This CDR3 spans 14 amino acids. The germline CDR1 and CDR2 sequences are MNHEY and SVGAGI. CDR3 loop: CASQAGQKNTEAFF. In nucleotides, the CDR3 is TGTGCCAGCCAGGCGGGACAGAAAAACACTGAAGCTTTCTTT.

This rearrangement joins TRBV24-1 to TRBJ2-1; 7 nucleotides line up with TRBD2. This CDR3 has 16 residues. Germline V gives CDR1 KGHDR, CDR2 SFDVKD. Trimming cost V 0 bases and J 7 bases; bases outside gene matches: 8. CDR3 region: CATSDLKRVGGNEQFF. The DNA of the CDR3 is TGTGCCACCAGTGATTTGAAGAGGGTGGGAGGGAATGAGCAGTTCTTC.

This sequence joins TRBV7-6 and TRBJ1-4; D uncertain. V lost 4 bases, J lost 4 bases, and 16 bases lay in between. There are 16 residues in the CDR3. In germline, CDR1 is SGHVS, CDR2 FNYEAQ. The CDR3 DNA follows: TGTGCCAGCAGCTCCACCCCAACGGGGTATAATGAAAAACTGTTTTTT. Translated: CASSSTPTGYNEKLFF.

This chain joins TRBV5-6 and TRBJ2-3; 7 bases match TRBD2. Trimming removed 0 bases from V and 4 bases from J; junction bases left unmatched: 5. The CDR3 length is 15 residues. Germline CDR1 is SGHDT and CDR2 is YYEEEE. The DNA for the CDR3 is TGTGCCAGCAGCTTGGCATGGGGGGGTGCAGATACGCAGTATTTT. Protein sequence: CASSLAWGGADTQYF.

The CDR3 region is CATKTGGSGELFF. The CDR3 region has the DNA TGTGCCACGAAAACAGGGGGCTCTGGGGAGCTGTTTTTT. The chain employs TRBV19 and TRBJ2-2; 9 bases align to TRBD1. The V gene end was trimmed by 10 bases and the J gene end by 8 bases; junction bases not matched to a gene: 8. Germline V lookup: CDR1 LNHDA, CDR2 SQIVND (reference sequence). The CDR3 sequence is 13 residues long. Together with reference TRBV19 and TRBJ2-2, the CDR3 gives the full variable domain: DGGITQSPKYLFRKEGQNVTLSCEQNLNHDAMYWYRQDPGQGLRLIYYSQIVNDFQKGDIAEGYSVSREKKESFPLTVTSAQKNPTAFYLCATKTGGSGELFFGEGSRLTVL.